A single T cell receptor (beta chain) is shown here with its context. Its antigen is currently unknown. The V and J ends lost 3 bases and 10 bases respectively, with 15 bases between them. The CDR3 runs 13 residues. This sample was included in a study of T cell responses to AZD1222 COVID-19 vaccine. Study details: Pooling was applied to second doses at about 4 or about 12 weeks.

TCRdb keeps only in-frame clones here, not all; method: immunoSEQ multiplex PCR. Found here are about 56,000 clones, about 87% of them singletons; the top ten hold approximately 15%. Findings and caveats of the study: Spike-specific TCR breadth and depth grew following two AZD1222 doses. Baseline seropositives among AZD1222 recipients totaled only 5 to 7.

The V call is TRBV12-3 or TRBV12-4, the J call TRBJ1-1; no clear D. The source is an adult in good health. Here the sequenced sample was peripheral blood, taken on day 0 of AZD1222 vaccination. In DNA, the CDR3 is TGTGCCAGCAGTTTCCGAGGCCGGTTGGGAGCTTTCTTT. It encodes CASSFRGRLGAFF.